The 3 T cell receptor beta chains in this list originate from one sample, sequenced in a study of Graves' ophthalmopathy and Graves' hyperthyroidism. The authors amplified TCR beta CDR3 regions, and they did so from RNA transcripts for repertoire sequencing. An opening RT-PCR round employed HTBI primers and preceded a second-round multiplex PCR. TCRdb reprocessed the multiplex PCR reads with MiXCR, giving one entry per CDR3 protein. The profile shows approximately 210,000 distinct CDR3 sequences, over 25% of them singletons. Material for sequencing was peripheral blood. These receptors came from a man aged 45 to 65 with Graves' ophthalmopathy.

This clonotype was seen at least ten times. The genes are TRBV20-1 and TRBJ2-7, with D hard to call. V was shortened by 0 bases and J by 3 bases, with 12 bases between the two germline ends. This CDR3 has 14 amino acids. Per germline, CDR1 DFQATT and CDR2 SNEGSKA (reference sequence). CDR3 nucleotides: TGCAGTGCTAGAGACCCCAAAACTCGCTACGAGCAGTACTTC. This gives the protein CSARDPKTRYEQYF.

This clonotype has at least ten counts. V usage is TRBV18 and J usage is TRBJ2-5, with D unclear. Germline-derived CDR1 and CDR2 are KGHSH and LQKENI. This CDR3 is built from 14 residues. Trimming removed 0 bases at V and 3 bases at J, with 8 bases between. CDR3 in amino acids: CASSPPSSKETQYF. The CDR3 coding sequence is TGTGCCAGCTCACCACCCTCGTCCAAAGAGACCCAGTACTTC.

This clonotype was counted many times. V and J are TRBV12-3 or TRBV12-4 and TRBJ2-3; 10 positions agree with TRBD1. Unmatched junction bases numbered 5, after V lost 5 bases and J lost 3 bases. The CDR3 has 15 amino acids. This chain's CDR3 is CASSSEDRGTDTQYF. The DNA for the CDR3 is TGTGCCAGCAGTAGTGAGGACAGGGGGACAGATACGCAGTATTTT.